The 14 T cell receptor beta chains listed next were all sequenced from one sample in a study of T cells in localized non-small cell lung cancer. Here immunoSEQ multiplex PCR was the method, and the copy in TCRdb shows in-frame clones only, minus some. The sample has approximately 67,000 clones, 84% seen once; the top ten hold roughly 12%. The specimen was peripheral blood, collected before any cancer treatment. These receptors were taken from a female donor over 55 with stage I lung adenocarcinoma.

This clone has a handful of counts. One junction end does not reproduce the germline sequence, and a read error may be involved. V usage is TRBV20-1 and J usage is TRBJ1-3, with no clear D. CDR1 and CDR2 from the germline V gene are DFQATT and SNEGSKA (reference sequence). This CDR3 is 11 amino acids long. The CDR3 reads CSGRGPGTIYF. The CDR3 DNA follows: TGCAGTGGTAGAGGCCCTGGCACCATATATTTT.

The chain carries TRBV5-1 and TRBJ2-3; tentatively, D is TRBD2 (7 bases). V was clipped by 4 bases and J by 0 bases, with 12 bases between them. Germline-derived CDR1 and CDR2 are SGHRS and YFSETQ. This CDR3 has 15 residues. The CDR3 bases are TGCGCCAGCAGCCCCGGGGGGCGAAGCACAGATACGCAGTATTTT. It yields the protein CASSPGGRSTDTQYF.

This clone was seen only once. This rearrangement joins TRBV30 to TRBJ2-5, with 8 bases identical to TRBD1. Germline CDR1 reads GTSNPN; CDR2 reads SVGIG (reference sequence). With V trimmed by 1 base and J by 7 bases, 8 bases remained unmatched. The CDR3 sequence is 14 residues long. DNA for the CDR3: TGTGCCTGGAGTGACAGGGGGAGAAGGGGGACCCAGTACTTC. As protein: CAWSDRGRRGTQYF.

This chain joins TRBV7-9 and TRBJ1-5; tentative D call: TRBD1 (6 bases). Germline CDR1 reads SEHNR; CDR2 reads FQNEAQ (reference sequence). The CDR3 extends over 14 amino acids. V gave up 5 bases and J gave up 2 bases, with 10 bases separating them. DNA for the CDR3: TGTGCCAGCAGCCATGGACAGCGCAATCAGCCCCAGCATTTT. Translating gives CASSHGQRNQPQHF.

The chain couples TRBV4-1 to TRBJ2-2; 7 bases agree with TRBD2. Germline CDR1 reads MGHRA; CDR2 reads YSYEKL. The CDR3 runs 15 residues. Trimming took 3 bases from V and 7 from J; bases not matched to a gene: 8. The CDR3 sequence: CASSHAERDIGELFF. The CDR3 region has the DNA TGCGCCAGCAGCCACGCTGAGCGGGATATCGGGGAGCTGTTTTTT.

The genes are TRBV7-8 and TRBJ2-4; D possibly uses TRBD1 or TRBD2 (5 bases each). The CDR3 extends over 15 amino acids. Germline lookup yields CDR1 SGHVS and CDR2 FQNEAQ. The V gene lost 2 bases and the J gene lost 1 base, with 9 bases spanning the gap. The CDR3 DNA reads TGTGCCAGCAGCTTACTGGGGGAGGCCAAAAACATTCAGTACTTC. Translated: CASSLLGEAKNIQYF.

This clone showed up just a few times. The chain couples TRBV5-6 to TRBJ2-3; D is possibly TRBD2 (5 bases). Trimming left V 2 bases short and J 5 bases short, with 12 bases between. The CDR3 extends over 14 amino acids. CDR1 and CDR2 from the germline V gene are SGHDT and YYEEEE. CDR3 nucleotide sequence: TGTGCCAGCAGCTTACCGACTACCGGAGATACGCAGTATTTT. Translation: CASSLPTTGDTQYF.

In this sample, this clone turned up a few times. The chain uses TRBV5-1 and TRBJ1-3; possibly TRBD1 for D (6 bases). The germline CDR1 and CDR2 sequences are SGHRS and YFSETQ. V was shortened by 5 bases and J by 3 bases, with 15 bases between the two germline ends. The CDR3 runs 15 residues. CDR3 sequence reads: CASSPEGGSGNTIYF. The CDR3 DNA reads TGCGCCAGCAGTCCGGAGGGGGGCAGTGGAAACACCATATATTTT. Looking up the rest from reference TRBV5-1 and TRBJ1-3 gives the full variable domain: KAGVTQTPRYLIKTRGQQVTLSCSPISGHRSVSWYQQTPGQGLQFLFEYFSETQRNKGNFPGRFSGRQFSNSRSEMNVSTLELGDSALYLCASSPEGGSGNTIYFGEGSWLTVV.

The chain recombines TRBV7-2 with TRBJ2-1, with 8 positions matching TRBD2. The CDR3 spans 18 residues. Germline CDR1 and CDR2: SGHTA and FQGNSA. The trim removed 1 base at V and 0 bases at J, leaving 8 bases unmatched. DNA of the CDR3: TGTGCCAGCAGCTTAGGGAGCGGGGGCCTCAGCTCCTACAATGAGCAGTTCTTC. Its protein is CASSLGSGGLSSYNEQFF.

This clone was detected a few times. The chain carries TRBV18 and TRBJ2-4; D may be TRBD1 or TRBD2 (5 bases each). V shed 2 bases and J shed 9 bases, with 14 bases lying between them. The CDR3 spans 14 residues. Germline loops: CDR1 KGHSH, CDR2 LQKENI. CDR3 nucleotide sequence: TGTGCCAGCTCACCATCGGGACCCCCCGGCATTCAGTACTTC. Translation gives CASSPSGPPGIQYF.

The genes are TRBV19 and TRBJ1-5; D call uncertain. Germline V gene sequence: CDR1 LNHDA, CDR2 SQIVND (reference sequence). Trimming stripped 2 bases from V and 4 bases from J, with 6 bases between. CDR3 length equals 13 residues. For the CDR3, the DNA is TGTGCCAGTAGTATACGCGGGAATCAGCCCCAGCATTTT. As protein: CASSIRGNQPQHF.

The V call is TRBV28, the J call TRBJ2-5, with D possibly matching TRBD1 (6 bases). Trimming took 8 bases from V and 10 from J, leaving 17 bases between them. Germline assignment: CDR1 MDHEN and CDR2 SYDVKM. The CDR3 covers 12 residues. The CDR3 loop reads CASGTVLQGQYF. The CDR3 DNA follows: TGTGCCAGCGGGACGGTCTTACAGGGCCAGTACTTC.

The genes are TRBV6-5 and TRBJ2-1; TRBD2 might be the D (5 bases). CDR1 and CDR2 (germline): MNHEY, SVGAGI. V was clipped by 11 bases and J by 5 bases, with 13 bases between them. There are 12 residues in the CDR3. The CDR3 reads CALGAANNEQFF. CDR3 sequence (DNA): TGTGCCCTCGGAGCGGCCAACAATGAGCAGTTCTTC.

J is TRBJ1-3 and V is TRBV5-1, with D possibly being TRBD1 (5 bases). Germline CDR1 is SGHRS and CDR2 is YFSETQ. The CDR3 length is 16 residues. Trimming cost V 1 base and J 0 bases, with 11 bases left between them. In DNA form, the CDR3 reads TGCGCCAGCAGCTTGAGGGGCACCTTCTCTGGAAACACCATATATTTT. It translates to CASSLRGTFSGNTIYF.